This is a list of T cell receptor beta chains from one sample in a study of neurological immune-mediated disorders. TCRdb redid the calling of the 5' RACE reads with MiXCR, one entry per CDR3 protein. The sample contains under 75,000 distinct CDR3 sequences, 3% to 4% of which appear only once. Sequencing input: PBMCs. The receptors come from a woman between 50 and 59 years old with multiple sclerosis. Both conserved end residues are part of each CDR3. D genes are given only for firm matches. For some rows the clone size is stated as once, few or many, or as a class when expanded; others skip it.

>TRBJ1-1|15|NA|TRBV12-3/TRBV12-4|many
CASSLRAGMNTEAFF
TGTGCCAGCAGTTTAAGAGCGGGTATGAACACTGAAGCTTTCTTT
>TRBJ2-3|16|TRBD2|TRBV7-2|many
CASSVTSGGRTDTQYF
TGTGCCAGCAGCGTAACTAGCGGGGGCCGCACAGATACGCAGTATTTT
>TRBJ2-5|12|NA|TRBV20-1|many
CSATTNSETQYF
TGCAGTGCAACGACTAATTCTGAGACCCAGTACTTC
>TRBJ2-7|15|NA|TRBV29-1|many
CSVDDTTSSSYEQYF
TGCAGCGTTGACGATACGACATCCAGCTCCTACGAGCAGTACTTC
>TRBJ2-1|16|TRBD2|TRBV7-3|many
CASSQVAGGGYNEQFF
TGTGCCAGCAGCCAAGTAGCGGGAGGGGGCTACAATGAGCAGTTCTTC
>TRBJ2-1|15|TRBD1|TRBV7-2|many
CASTVDRGAYNEQFF
TGTGCCAGCACCGTGGACAGGGGCGCCTACAATGAGCAGTTCTTC
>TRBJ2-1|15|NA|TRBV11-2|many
CASSLVSGSYNEQFF
TGTGCCAGCAGCTTAGTTAGCGGCTCCTACAATGAGCAGTTCTTC
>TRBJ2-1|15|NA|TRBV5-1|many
CASSFGLPEGHEQFF
TGCGCCAGCAGCTTTGGACTACCCGAGGGCCATGAGCAGTTCTTC
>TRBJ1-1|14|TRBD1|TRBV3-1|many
CASSPRDRNTEAFF
TGTGCCAGCAGCCCCCGGGACAGAAACACTGAAGCTTTCTTT
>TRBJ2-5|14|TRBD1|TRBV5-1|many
CASSYGQGAETQYF
TGCGCCAGCAGCTACGGACAGGGGGCGGAGACCCAGTACTTC
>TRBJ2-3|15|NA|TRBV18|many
CASSPELEDTDTQYF
TGTGCCAGCTCACCAGAGTTGGAGGACACAGATACGCAGTATTTT
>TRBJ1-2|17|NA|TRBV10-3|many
CAISPGRKDGTNYGYTF
TGTGCCATCAGCCCCGGACGGAAGGATGGTACTAACTATGGCTACACCTTC
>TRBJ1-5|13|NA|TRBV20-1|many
CSASAGPNQPQHF
TGCAGTGCTAGTGCAGGACCAAATCAGCCCCAGCATTTT
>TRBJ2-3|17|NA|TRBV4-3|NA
CASSQGTSVAGVDTQYF
TGCGCCAGCAGCCAGGGGACATCGGTGGCGGGAGTAGATACGCAGTATTTT
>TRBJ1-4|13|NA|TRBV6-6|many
CASSYRDREKLFF
TGTGCCAGCAGTTACAGAGACAGGGAAAAACTGTTTTTT
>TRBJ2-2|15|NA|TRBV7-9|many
CASSFPALNTGELFF
TGTGCCAGCAGCTTTCCGGCCCTGAACACCGGGGAGCTGTTTTTT
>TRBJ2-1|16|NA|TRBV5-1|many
CASSLRPSFTYNEQFF
TGCGCCAGCAGCTTGAGGCCAAGTTTTACCTACAATGAGCAGTTCTTC